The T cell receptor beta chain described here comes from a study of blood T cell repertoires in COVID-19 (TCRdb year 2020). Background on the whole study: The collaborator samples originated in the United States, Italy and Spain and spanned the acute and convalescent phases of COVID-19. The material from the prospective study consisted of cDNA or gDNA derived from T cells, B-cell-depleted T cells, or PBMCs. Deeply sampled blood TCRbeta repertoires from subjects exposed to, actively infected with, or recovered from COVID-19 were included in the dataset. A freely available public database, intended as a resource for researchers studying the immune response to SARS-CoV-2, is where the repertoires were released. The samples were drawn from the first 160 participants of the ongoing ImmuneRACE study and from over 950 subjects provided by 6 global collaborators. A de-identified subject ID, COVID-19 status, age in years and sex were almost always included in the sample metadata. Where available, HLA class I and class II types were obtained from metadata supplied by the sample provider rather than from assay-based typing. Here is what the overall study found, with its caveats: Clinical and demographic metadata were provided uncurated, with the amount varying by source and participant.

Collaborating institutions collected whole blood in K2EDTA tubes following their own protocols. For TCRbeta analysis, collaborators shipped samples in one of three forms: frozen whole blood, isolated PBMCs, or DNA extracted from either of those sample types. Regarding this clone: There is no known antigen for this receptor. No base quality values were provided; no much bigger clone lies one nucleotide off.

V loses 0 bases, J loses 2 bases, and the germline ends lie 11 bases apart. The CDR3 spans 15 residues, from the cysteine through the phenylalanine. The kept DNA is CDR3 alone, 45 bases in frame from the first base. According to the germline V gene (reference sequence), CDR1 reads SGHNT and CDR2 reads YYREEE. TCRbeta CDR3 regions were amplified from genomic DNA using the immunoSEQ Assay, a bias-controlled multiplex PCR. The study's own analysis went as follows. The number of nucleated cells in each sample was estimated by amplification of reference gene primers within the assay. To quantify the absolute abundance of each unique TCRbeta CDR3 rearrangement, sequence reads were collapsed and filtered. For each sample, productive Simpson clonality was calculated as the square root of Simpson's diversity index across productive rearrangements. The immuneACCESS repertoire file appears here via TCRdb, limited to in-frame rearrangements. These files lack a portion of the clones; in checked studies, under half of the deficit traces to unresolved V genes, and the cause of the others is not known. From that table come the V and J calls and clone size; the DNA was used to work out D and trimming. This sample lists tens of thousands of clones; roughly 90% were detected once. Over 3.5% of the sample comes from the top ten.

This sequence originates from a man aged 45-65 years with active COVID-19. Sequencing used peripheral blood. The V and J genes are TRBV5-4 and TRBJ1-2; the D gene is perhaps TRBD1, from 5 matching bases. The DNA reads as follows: TGTGCCAGCAGCTTGGCCGGGGGAGCAAACTATGGCTACACCTTC. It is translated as CASSLAGGANYGYTF. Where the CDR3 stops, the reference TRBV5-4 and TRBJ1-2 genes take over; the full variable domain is ETGVTQSPTHLIKTRGQQVTLRCSSQSGHNTVSWYQQALGQGPQFIFQYYREEENGRGNFPPRFSGLQFPNYSSELNVNALELDDSALYLCASSLAGGANYGYTFGSGTRLTVV.